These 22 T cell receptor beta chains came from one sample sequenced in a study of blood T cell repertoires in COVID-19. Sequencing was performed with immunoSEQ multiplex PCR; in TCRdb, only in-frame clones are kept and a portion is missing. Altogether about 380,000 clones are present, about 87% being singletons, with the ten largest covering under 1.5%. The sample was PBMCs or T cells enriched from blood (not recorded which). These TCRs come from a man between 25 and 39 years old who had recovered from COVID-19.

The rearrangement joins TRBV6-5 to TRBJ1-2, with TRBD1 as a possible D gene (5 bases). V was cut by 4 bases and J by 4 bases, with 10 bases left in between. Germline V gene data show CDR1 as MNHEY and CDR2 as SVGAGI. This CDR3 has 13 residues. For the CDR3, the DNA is TGTGCCAGCAGTTGGACAAGCTTCTATGGCTACACCTTC. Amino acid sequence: CASSWTSFYGYTF.

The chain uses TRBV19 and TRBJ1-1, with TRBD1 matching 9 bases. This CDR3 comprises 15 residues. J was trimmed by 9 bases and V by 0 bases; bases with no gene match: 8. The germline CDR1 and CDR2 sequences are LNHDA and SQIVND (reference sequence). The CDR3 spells CASSIDDRGAGQAFF. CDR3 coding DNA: TGTGCCAGTAGTATAGACGACAGGGGGGCCGGTCAAGCTTTCTTT.

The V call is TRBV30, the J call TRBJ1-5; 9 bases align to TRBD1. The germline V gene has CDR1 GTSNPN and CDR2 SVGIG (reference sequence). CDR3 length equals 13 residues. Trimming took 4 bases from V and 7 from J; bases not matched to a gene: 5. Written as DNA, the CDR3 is TGTGCCTGGAAGGGACAGGGCGGACAGCCCCAGCATTTT. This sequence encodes CAWKGQGGQPQHF. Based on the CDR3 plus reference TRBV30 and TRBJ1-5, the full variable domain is SQTIHQWPATLVQPVGSPLSLECTVEGTSNPNLYWYRQAAGRGLQLLFYSVGIGQISSEVPQNLSASRPQDRQFILSSKKLLLSDSGFYLCAWKGQGGQPQHFGDGTRLSIL.

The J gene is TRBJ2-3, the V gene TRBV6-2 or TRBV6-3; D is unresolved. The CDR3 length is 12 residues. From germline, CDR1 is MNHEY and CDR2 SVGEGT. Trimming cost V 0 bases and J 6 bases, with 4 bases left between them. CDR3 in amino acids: CASSYSEDTQYF. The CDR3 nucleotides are TGTGCCAGCAGTTACTCGGAGGATACGCAGTATTTT.

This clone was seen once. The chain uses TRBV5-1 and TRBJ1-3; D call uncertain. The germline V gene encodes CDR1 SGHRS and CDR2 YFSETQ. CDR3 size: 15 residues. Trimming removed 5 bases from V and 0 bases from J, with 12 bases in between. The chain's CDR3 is CASRPDNDSGNTIYF. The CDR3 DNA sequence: TGCGCCAGCAGACCTGACAACGACTCTGGAAACACCATATATTTT.

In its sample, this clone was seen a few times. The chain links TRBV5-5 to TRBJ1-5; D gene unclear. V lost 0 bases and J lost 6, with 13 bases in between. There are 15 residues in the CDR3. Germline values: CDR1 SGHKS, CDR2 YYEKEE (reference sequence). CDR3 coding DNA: TGTGCCAGCAGCTTGGAGGTGGGCTTGCGTCAGCCCCAGCATTTT. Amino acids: CASSLEVGLRQPQHF.

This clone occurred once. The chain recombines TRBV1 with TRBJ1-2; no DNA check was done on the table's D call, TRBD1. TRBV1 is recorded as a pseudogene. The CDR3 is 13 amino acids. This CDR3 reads CTSSPRLFRRGTF. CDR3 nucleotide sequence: TGCACCAGCAGCCCCCGCCTATTCCGAAGGGGCACCTTC.

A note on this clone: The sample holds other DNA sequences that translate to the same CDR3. The CDR3 DNA reads as TGTGCCAGCTCACCACGGGACACTAACACTGAAGCTTTCTTT. The encoded protein is CASSPRDTNTEAFF. The V and J genes are TRBV18 and TRBJ1-1, with D perhaps TRBD1 (6 bases). The ends were cut back, 1 base at V and 2 bases at J, with 8 bases in the middle. Germline CDR1 KGHSH, CDR2 LQKENI. This CDR3 contains 14 residues.

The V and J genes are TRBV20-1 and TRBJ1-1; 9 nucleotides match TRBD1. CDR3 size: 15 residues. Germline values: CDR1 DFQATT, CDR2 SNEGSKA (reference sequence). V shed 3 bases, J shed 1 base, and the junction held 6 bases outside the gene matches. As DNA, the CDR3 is TGCAGTGCTAGTACAGGGGGCGCGTGGAACACTGAAGCTTTCTTT. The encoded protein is CSASTGGAWNTEAFF.

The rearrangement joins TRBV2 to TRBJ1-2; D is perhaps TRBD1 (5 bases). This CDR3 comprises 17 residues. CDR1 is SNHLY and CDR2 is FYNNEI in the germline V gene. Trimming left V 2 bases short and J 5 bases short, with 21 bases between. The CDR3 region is CASSERADLGGIYGYTF. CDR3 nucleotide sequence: TGTGCCAGCAGTGAACGGGCCGACTTGGGGGGGATATATGGCTACACCTTC.

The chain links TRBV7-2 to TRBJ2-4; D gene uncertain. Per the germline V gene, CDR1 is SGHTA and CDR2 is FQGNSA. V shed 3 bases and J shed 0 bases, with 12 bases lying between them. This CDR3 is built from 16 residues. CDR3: CASSLWRGPAKNIQYF. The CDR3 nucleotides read TGTGCCAGCAGCTTGTGGCGCGGCCCAGCCAAAAACATTCAGTACTTC.

In DNA, the CDR3 is TGCGCCAGCAGTGTTAACTACCCGACAGACCAGCCCCAGCATTTT. Translating gives CASSVNYPTDQPQHF. This chain joins TRBV10-2 and TRBJ1-5; tentative D call: TRBD1 (5 bases). CDR1 is WSHSY, CDR2 SAAADI, per germline. The CDR3 spans 15 residues. The V gene lost 4 bases and the J gene lost 7 bases, with 17 bases spanning the gap.

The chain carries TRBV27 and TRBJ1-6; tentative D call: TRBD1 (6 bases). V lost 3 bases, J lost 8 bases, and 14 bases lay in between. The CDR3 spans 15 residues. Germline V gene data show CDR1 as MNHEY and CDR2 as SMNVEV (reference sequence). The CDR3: CASSLGARVDSPLHF. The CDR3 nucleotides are TGTGCCAGCAGTTTGGGGGCGAGGGTAGATTCACCCCTCCACTTT.

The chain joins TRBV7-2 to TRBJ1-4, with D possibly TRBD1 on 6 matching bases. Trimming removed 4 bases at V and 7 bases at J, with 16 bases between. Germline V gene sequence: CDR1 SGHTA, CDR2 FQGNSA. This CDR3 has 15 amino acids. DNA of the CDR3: TGTGCCAGCAGCTCCACAGGGTCCGCGGGTGAAAAACTGTTTTTT. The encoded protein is CASSSTGSAGEKLFF.

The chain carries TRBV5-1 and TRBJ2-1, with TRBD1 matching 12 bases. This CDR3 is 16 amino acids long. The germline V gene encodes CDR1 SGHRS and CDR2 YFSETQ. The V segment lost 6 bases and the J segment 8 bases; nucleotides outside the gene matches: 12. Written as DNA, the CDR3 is TGCGCCAGCATTCCCCTAGGGGGACAGGGGGCCTATGAGCAGTTCTTC. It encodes CASIPLGGQGAYEQFF. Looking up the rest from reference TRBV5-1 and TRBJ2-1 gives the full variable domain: KAGVTQTPRYLIKTRGQQVTLSCSPISGHRSVSWYQQTPGQGLQFLFEYFSETQRNKGNFPGRFSGRQFSNSRSEMNVSTLELGDSALYLCASIPLGGQGAYEQFFGPGTRLTVL.

As DNA, the CDR3 is TGTGCCAGCAGCCTCTACGGCCAGGGAGGAGGAAACACCATATATTTT. Protein: CASSLYGQGGGNTIYF. The rearrangement uses TRBV3-1 (or the pseudogene TRBV3-2) and TRBJ1-3, with D possibly matching TRBD1 (5 bases). Trimming left V 4 bases short and J 4 bases short, with 17 bases between. This CDR3 has 16 residues. Looked up from germline, CDR1 is LGHDT and CDR2 is YNNKEL (reference sequence).

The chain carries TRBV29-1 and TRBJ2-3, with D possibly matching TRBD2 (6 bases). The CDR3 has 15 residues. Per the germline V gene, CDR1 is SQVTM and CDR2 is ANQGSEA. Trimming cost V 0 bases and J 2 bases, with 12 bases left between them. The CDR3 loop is CSVEDLPGVTDTQYF. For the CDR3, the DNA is TGCAGCGTTGAAGATCTTCCGGGGGTCACAGATACGCAGTATTTT.

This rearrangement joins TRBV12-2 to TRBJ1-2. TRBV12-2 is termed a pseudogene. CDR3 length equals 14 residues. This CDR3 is CASRLKRRSEGYTF. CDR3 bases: TGTGCAAGTCGCTTAAAGCGGAGATCGGAGGGCTACACCTTC.

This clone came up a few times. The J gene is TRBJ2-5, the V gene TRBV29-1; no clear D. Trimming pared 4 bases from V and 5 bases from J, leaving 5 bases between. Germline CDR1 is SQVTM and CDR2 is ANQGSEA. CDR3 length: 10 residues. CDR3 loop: CSVAPETQYF. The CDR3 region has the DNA TGCAGCGTTGCCCCGGAGACCCAGTACTTC. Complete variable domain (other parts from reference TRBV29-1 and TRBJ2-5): SAVISQKPSRDICQRGTSLTIQCQVDSQVTMMFWYRQQPGQSLTLIATANQGSEATYESGFVIDKFPISRPNLTFSTLTVSNMSPEDSSIYLCSVAPETQYFGPGTRLLVL.

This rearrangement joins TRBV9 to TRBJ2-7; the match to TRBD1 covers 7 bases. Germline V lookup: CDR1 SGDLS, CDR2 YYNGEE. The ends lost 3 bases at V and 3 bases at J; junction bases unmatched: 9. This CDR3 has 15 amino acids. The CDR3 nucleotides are TGTGCCAGCAGCGGCACCCCCACAGGGGTCTACGAGCAGTACTTC. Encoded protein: CASSGTPTGVYEQYF.

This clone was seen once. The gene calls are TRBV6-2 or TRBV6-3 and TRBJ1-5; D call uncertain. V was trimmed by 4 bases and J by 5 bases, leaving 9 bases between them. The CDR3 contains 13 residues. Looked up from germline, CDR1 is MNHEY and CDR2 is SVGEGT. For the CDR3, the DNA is TGTGCCAGCAGTTTCGGCGGCTATCAGCCCCAGCATTTT. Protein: CASSFGGYQPQHF.

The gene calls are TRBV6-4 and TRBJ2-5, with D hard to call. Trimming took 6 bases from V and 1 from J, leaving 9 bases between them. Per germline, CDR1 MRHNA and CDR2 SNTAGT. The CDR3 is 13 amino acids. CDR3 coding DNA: TGTGCCAGCAGCCGAGAAGCCCAAGAGACCCAGTACTTC. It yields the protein CASSREAQETQYF.